This T cell receptor (beta chain) was identified in a study of T-cell memory formation after mild COVID-19. Study observations and caveats: Memory from before infection featured some responding clones, which suggests cross-reactive memory joined. Clones that contracted from day 15 to 85 had balanced CD4/CD8; later expanders were CD4+ biased.

TCR alpha and TCR beta cDNA libraries carrying sample barcodes and UMIs came from 5'RACE with constant-segment primers. One entry per CDR3 protein, called by TCRdb with MiXCR from the 5' RACE reads. The sample carries 450,000 or so distinct CDR3 sequences, around 27% recorded once. Trimming stripped 3 bases from V and 4 bases from J, with 19 bases between. This CDR3 region has 16 residues. The germline gives CDR1 MNHEY, CDR2 SVGEGT. As regards this clonotype: Its antigen is undetermined.

This clonotype originated in an adult woman who had mild COVID-19 (a few samples of this study predate the infection). Cell type and time point are not known. The chain couples TRBV6-2 or TRBV6-3 to TRBJ2-7, with D uncertain. Material for sequencing was PBMCs or a T cell subset sorted from them (not recorded which). The CDR3 sequence is CASSYRKRSLSYEQYF. CDR3 DNA sequence: TGTGCCAGCAGTTATCGTAAGAGGTCCCTTTCTTACGAGCAGTACTTC.